Listed here are 15 T cell receptor beta chains from one sample, sequenced in a study of cytomegalovirus exposure and HLA in healthy donors. Primers for the PCR totalled 60 Vbeta and 13 Jbeta. This table comes from immunoSEQ multiplex PCR, and its TCRdb copy is limited to in-frame clones, with some not included. The repertoire has 35,000 to 50,000 clones, more than 45% of them found once; the top ten carry approximately 6%. Sequenced material: PBMCs. These receptors were collected from a man aged 55 to 70 in good health and CMV-seronegative.

This clone showed up just a few times. The CDR3 protein is CASSSRPDSMGSNQPQHF. The CDR3 nucleotides are TGTGCCAGCAGCTCTAGGCCGGACAGTATGGGGAGCAATCAGCCCCAGCATTTT. The rearrangement joins TRBV7-2 to TRBJ1-5, with TRBD1 as a possible D gene (6 bases). Trimming pared 4 bases from V and 1 base from J, leaving 20 bases between. CDR1 is SGHTA, CDR2 FQGNSA, per germline. There are 18 residues in the CDR3.

The rearrangement joins TRBV5-1 to TRBJ2-7, with 8 nucleotides matching TRBD1. The germline gives CDR1 SGHRS, CDR2 YFSETQ. The CDR3 sequence is 14 residues long. V was clipped by 7 bases and J by 3 bases; unmatched bases: 9. The CDR3 bases are TGCGCCAGCCAAACTACAGGGGGGAACTACGAGCAGTACTTC. Amino acid sequence: CASQTTGGNYEQYF.

The J gene is TRBJ2-7, the V gene TRBV7-7; TRBD2 aligns across 11 bases. The CDR3 spans 15 residues. Looked up from germline, CDR1 is SSHAT and CDR2 is FNYEAQ (reference sequence). V was pared by 5 bases and J by 2 bases, with 5 bases of the junction left unmatched. The CDR3 protein is CASSLLAGDPYEQYF. The CDR3 nucleotides are TGTGCCAGCAGCCTACTAGCGGGGGACCCCTACGAGCAGTACTTC.

This chain joins TRBV29-1 and TRBJ2-1; 9 bases agree with TRBD1. V trimming: 6 bases; J trimming: 9 bases; junction bases outside the gene matches: 9. This CDR3 is built from 13 residues. Germline-derived CDR1 and CDR2 are SQVTM and ANQGSEA. The CDR3 is CSVAGTGRTEQFF. CDR3 in DNA: TGCAGCGTCGCCGGGACAGGGAGGACTGAGCAGTTCTTC.

V usage is TRBV2 and J usage is TRBJ1-5; D is undetermined. This CDR3 has 13 residues. Per germline, CDR1 SNHLY and CDR2 FYNNEI. V shed 7 bases and J shed 5 bases, with 12 bases lying between them. CDR3 in DNA: TGTGCCAGCACCGGACGGGAGGATCAGCCCCAGCATTTT. It translates to CASTGREDQPQHF.

Only a few counts were recorded for this clone. This sequence joins TRBV6-1 and TRBJ1-1; the D is unclear. CDR1 is MNHNS, CDR2 SASEGT, per germline. The CDR3 loop spans 11 amino acids. Trimming took off 5 bases at V and 9 bases at J, with 10 bases between the two ends. The CDR3 DNA sequence: TGTGCCAGCAGTCCAGTCGTGAAAGCTTTCTTT. Its translation is CASSPVVKAFF.

The chain employs TRBV6-5 and TRBJ1-1; D gene uncertain. This CDR3 comprises 13 residues. Trimming shortened V by 4 bases and J by 0 bases, and 6 bases separated the two germline ends. Germline CDR1 and CDR2: MNHEY and SVGAGI. CDR3 nucleotides: TGTGCCAGCAGTTTGCAGGTGAACACTGAAGCTTTCTTT. It yields the protein CASSLQVNTEAFF.

V usage is TRBV29-1 and J usage is TRBJ2-7, with a possible D match to TRBD2 (5 bases). The CDR3 has 12 amino acids. Germline CDR1 and CDR2: SQVTM and ANQGSEA. Trimming stripped 3 bases from V and 5 bases from J, with 11 bases between. This chain's CDR3 is CSVDSGLHEQYF. Here the CDR3 DNA reads TGCAGCGTTGACTCAGGACTCCACGAGCAGTACTTC.

There are a few counts of this clone. The chain links TRBV2 to TRBJ2-6; TRBD1 is a possible D gene (6 bases). The V and J ends lost 2 bases and 3 bases respectively, with 11 bases between them. CDR3 length: 16 amino acids. The germline gives CDR1 SNHLY, CDR2 FYNNEI. CDR3 in amino acids: CASSENRVIGANVLTF. DNA of the CDR3: TGTGCCAGCAGTGAAAACAGGGTAATTGGGGCCAACGTCCTGACTTTC. The full variable domain, in which reference TRBV2 and TRBJ2-6 provide the parts outside the CDR3, is EPEVTQTPSHQVTQMGQEVILRCVPISNHLYFYWYRQILGQKVEFLVSFYNNEISEKSEIFDDQFSVERPDGSNFTLKIRSTKLEDSAMYFCASSENRVIGANVLTFGAGSRLTVL.

This chain links TRBV10-3 with TRBJ2-7, with 9 positions matching TRBD1. V was clipped by 2 bases and J by 2 bases; unmatched bases: 4. This CDR3 is 15 amino acids long. CDR1 and CDR2 from the germline V gene are ENHRY and SYGVKD. The CDR3 loop is CAISEGTGYAYEQYF. In DNA, the CDR3 is TGTGCCATCAGTGAGGGGACAGGGTACGCCTACGAGCAGTACTTC.

The rearrangement uses TRBV7-8 and TRBJ1-5; weak D call: TRBD1 (5 bases). The CDR3 totals 14 residues. Trimming pared 4 bases from V and 7 bases from J, leaving 14 bases between. CDR1 is SGHVS and CDR2 is FQNEAQ in the germline V gene. This CDR3 is CASSSGGDGQPQHF. CDR3 nucleotides: TGTGCCAGCAGCTCTGGGGGGGATGGGCAGCCCCAGCATTTT. Supplemented by reference TRBV7-8 and TRBJ1-5, the full variable domain reads GAGVSQSPRYKVAKRGQDVALRCDPISGHVSLFWYQQALGQGPEFLTYFQNEAQLDKSGLPSDRFFAERPEGSVSTLKIQRTQQEDSAVYLCASSSGGDGQPQHFGDGTRLSIL.

This clone appeared a few times. The chain uses TRBV5-4 and TRBJ1-1, with D possibly TRBD1 on 5 matching bases. This CDR3 has 14 residues. Germline CDR1 SGHNT, CDR2 YYREEE (reference sequence). Trimming left V 10 bases short and J 3 bases short, with 19 bases between. This CDR3 is CALGRVGSYTEAFF. The CDR3 coding sequence is TGTGCCTTGGGGCGGGTCGGGAGCTACACTGAAGCTTTCTTT.

This clone has a handful of counts. This chain uses TRBV10-3 with TRBJ1-3, with a weak D call TRBD1 (6 bases). The length of the CDR3 is 17 residues. V dropped 4 bases and J dropped 0 bases, with 16 bases sitting between them. The germline CDR1 and CDR2 sequences are ENHRY and SYGVKD. The CDR3 sequence: CAISGAGRGDSGNTIYF. The DNA for the CDR3 is TGTGCCATCAGTGGGGCGGGCAGGGGCGACTCTGGAAACACCATATATTTT.

The CDR3 spells CASSTGAHQPQHF. The CDR3 bases are TGTGCCAGCAGCACAGGGGCACATCAGCCCCAGCATTTT. J is TRBJ1-5 and V is TRBV7-9; 7 bases match TRBD1. Germline CDR1 reads SEHNR; CDR2 reads FQNEAQ (reference sequence). This CDR3 has 13 amino acids. The junction had 3 bases not matched to a gene; V was cut back by 5 bases and J by 5 bases.

This chain joins TRBV30 and TRBJ2-7, with D maybe TRBD1 (5 bases). Germline V lookup: CDR1 GTSNPN, CDR2 SVGIG (reference sequence). Trimming removed 0 bases at V and 0 bases at J, with 6 bases between. The CDR3 has 13 residues. CDR3 nucleotides: TGTGCCTGGAGTGTACAGGTCTCCTACGAGCAGTACTTC. It is translated as CAWSVQVSYEQYF.